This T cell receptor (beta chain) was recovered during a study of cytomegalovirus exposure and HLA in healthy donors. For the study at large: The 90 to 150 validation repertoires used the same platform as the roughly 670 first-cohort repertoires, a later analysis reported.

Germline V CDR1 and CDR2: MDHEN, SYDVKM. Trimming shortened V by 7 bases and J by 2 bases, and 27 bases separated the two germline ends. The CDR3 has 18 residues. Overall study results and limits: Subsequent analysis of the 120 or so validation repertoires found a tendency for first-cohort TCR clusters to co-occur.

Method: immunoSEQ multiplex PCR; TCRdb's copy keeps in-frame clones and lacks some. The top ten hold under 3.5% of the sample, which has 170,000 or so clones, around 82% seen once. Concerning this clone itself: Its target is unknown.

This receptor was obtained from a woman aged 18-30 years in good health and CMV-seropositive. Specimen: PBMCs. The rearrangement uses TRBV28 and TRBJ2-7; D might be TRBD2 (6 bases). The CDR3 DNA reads TGTGCCAGCAAACTTCGGGACTCATCGATAGGAAGGGCCTACGAGCAGTACTTC. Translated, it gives CASKLRDSSIGRAYEQYF.